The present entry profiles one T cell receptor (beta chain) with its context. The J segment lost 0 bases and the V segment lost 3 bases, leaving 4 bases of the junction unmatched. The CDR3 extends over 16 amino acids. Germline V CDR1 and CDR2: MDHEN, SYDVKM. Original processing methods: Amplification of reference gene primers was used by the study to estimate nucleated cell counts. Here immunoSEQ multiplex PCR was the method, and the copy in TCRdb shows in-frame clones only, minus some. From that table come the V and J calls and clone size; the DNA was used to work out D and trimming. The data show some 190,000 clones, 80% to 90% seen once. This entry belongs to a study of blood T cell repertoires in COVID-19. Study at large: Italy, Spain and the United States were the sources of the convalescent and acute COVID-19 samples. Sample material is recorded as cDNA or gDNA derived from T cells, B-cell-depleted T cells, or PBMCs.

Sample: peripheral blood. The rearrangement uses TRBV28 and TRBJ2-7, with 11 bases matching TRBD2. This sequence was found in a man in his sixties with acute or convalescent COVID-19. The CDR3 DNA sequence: TGTGCCAGCAGTTTTTTTGGGACTAGCGGCTCCTACGAGCAGTACTTC. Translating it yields CASSFFGTSGSYEQYF.